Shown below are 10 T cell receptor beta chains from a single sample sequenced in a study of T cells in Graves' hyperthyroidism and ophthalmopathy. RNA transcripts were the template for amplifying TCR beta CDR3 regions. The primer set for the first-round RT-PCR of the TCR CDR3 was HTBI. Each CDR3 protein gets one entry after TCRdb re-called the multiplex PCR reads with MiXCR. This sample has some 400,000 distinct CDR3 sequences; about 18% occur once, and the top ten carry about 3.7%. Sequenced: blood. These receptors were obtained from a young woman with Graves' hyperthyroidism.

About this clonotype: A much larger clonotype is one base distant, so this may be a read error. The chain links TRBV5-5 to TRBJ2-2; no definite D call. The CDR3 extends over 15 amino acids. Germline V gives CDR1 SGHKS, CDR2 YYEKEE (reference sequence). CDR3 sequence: CASGLVGANTGELFF. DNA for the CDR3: TGTGCCAGCGGCTTGGTTGGTGCGAACACCGGGGAGCTGTTTTTT.

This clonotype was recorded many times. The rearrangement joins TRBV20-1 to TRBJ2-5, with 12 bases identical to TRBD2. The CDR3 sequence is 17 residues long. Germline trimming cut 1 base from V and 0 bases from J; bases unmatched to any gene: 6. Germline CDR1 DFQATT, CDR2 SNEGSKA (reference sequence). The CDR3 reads CSARGVLAGGHQETQYF. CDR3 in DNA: TGCAGTGCTAGAGGGGTACTAGCGGGGGGCCACCAAGAGACCCAGTACTTC.

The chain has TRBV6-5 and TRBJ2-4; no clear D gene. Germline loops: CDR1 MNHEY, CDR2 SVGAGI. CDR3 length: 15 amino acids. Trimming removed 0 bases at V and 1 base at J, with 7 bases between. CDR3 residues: CASSYSRQAKNIQYF. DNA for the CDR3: TGTGCCAGCAGTTACTCGCGGCAGGCCAAAAACATTCAGTACTTC.

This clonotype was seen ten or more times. CDR3 nucleotides: TGTGCTAGTGGTTTTCAGAGTTGGGAGACCCAGTACTTC. Encoded protein: CASGFQSWETQYF. The rearrangement joins TRBV12-5 to TRBJ2-5; D gene ambiguous. Per the germline V gene, CDR1 is LGHNT and CDR2 is FRNRAP. The CDR3 has 13 amino acids. Trimming left V 3 bases short and J 5 bases short, with 10 bases between.

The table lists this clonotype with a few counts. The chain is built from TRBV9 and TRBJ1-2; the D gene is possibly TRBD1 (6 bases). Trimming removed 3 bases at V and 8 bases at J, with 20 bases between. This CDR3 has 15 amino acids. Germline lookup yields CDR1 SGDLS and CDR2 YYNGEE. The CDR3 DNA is TGTGCCAGCAGCGGGGGACACCGGCGGTTTTGGGGCTACACCTTC. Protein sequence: CASSGGHRRFWGYTF. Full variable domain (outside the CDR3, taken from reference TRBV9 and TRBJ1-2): DSGVTQTPKHLITATGQRVTLRCSPRSGDLSVYWYQQSLDQGLQFLIQYYNGEERAKGNILERFSAQQFPDLHSELNLSSLELGDSALYFCASSGGHRRFWGYTFGSGTRLTVV.

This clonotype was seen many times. The CDR3 nucleotides are TGTGCCAGCAGCTCACGCCGACCCAGGGGCACTGGAAACACCATATATTTT. This gives the protein CASSSRRPRGTGNTIYF. The rearrangement uses TRBV7-9 and TRBJ1-3; the D gene is possibly TRBD1 (6 bases). The V end lost 4 bases, the J end lost 2 bases, and 18 bases lay between the germline ends. CDR1 is SEHNR, CDR2 FQNEAQ, per germline (reference sequence). The CDR3 sequence is 17 residues long.

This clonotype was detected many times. This CDR3 reads CASRKGSGQGRNQPQHF. The CDR3 region has the DNA TGTGCCAGCAGAAAAGGTTCGGGACAGGGCAGGAATCAGCCCCAGCATTTT. This chain links TRBV7-3 with TRBJ1-5; 9 nucleotides match TRBD1. The germline V gene encodes CDR1 SGHTA and CDR2 FQGTGA. The CDR3 contains 17 residues. The ends lost 6 bases at V and 4 bases at J; junction bases unmatched: 13.

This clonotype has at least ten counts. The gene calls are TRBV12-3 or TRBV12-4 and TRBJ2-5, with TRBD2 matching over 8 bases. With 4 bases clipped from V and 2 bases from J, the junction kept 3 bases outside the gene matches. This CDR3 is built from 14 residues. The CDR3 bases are TGTGCCAGCAGTTCTAGCGGGCGACAAGAGACCCAGTACTTC. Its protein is CASSSSGRQETQYF.

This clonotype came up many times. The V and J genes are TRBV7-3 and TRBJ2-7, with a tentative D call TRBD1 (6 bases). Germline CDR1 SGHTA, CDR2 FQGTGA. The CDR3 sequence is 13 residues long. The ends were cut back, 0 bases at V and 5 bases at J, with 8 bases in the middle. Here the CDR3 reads CASSLTGGHEQYF. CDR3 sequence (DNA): TGTGCCAGCAGCTTAACAGGGGGACACGAGCAGTACTTC.

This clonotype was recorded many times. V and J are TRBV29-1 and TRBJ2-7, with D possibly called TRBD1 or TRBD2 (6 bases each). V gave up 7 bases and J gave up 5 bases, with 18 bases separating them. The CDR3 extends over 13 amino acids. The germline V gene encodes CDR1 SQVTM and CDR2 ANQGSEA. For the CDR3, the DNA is TGCAGCGCTGGAGGGTCCGGGGGCAACGAGCAGTACTTC. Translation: CSAGGSGGNEQYF.